The source of this T cell receptor (beta chain) is a study of beta chain features in type 1 diabetes. As for the study in general: Sorted cells examined across all samples numbered around 110,000,000.

The CDR3 length is 13 residues. The V gene's germline CDR1 is LGHNA and CDR2 YSLEER. Trimming shortened V by 3 bases and J by 8 bases, and 13 bases separated the two germline ends. Findings and caveats of the study: Naive, central memory and regulatory TCRB repertoires appeared more similar among patients than healthy donors. Shorter TCRB CDR3s, moderately but significantly so, marked every one of the four CD4+ subsets in Type 1 diabetes patients.

Sequenced material consisted of expressed TCRB transcripts (all of the isolated RNA was reverse transcribed). Sequencing used immunoSEQ multiplex PCR; TCRdb keeps in-frame clones, though not all of them. The data hold 250,000 or so clones, with roughly 22% observed a single time. Comments on this clone: The target antigen is unknown.

The TCR sequence derives from a woman in her thirties or forties with type 1 diabetes. Sequencing was done on a sample of naive CD4+ T cells from blood. The chain is built from TRBV4-3 and TRBJ1-2; a possible D gene is TRBD1 (5 bases). This CDR3 reads CASSQGGYGGYTF. As DNA, the CDR3 is TGCGCCAGCAGCCAGGGGGGATATGGCGGCTACACCTTC.